The 6 T cell receptor beta chains presented below share a single source sample, sequenced in a study of T cell changes during pregnancy in multiple sclerosis. Data came from immunoSEQ multiplex PCR; TCRdb stores just in-frame clones and leaves some out. The sample has some 100,000 clones, approximately 94% seen once. Sequenced here: peripheral blood, sampled before pregnancy. The origin of the receptors is a female donor with multiple sclerosis, enrolled in a pregnancy study.

The chain uses TRBV5-1 and TRBJ1-2, with 9 bases that match TRBD1. Trimming took 5 bases from V and 8 from J; bases not matched to a gene: 7. The CDR3 is 13 amino acids. Germline loops: CDR1 SGHRS, CDR2 YFSETQ. The CDR3 region has the DNA TGCGCCAGCAGTCAAACAGGGGGCGAAGGCTACACCTTC. Translation: CASSQTGGEGYTF.

J is TRBJ2-7 and V is TRBV10-3, with 9 bases that match TRBD2. Trimming cost V 10 bases and J 3 bases; bases outside gene matches: 13. Germline V gene data show CDR1 as ENHRY and CDR2 as SYGVKD. CDR3 length: 15 residues. The CDR3 nucleotides are TGTGCCACAGGGGACCTTAGCGGGAGCGGCTACGAGCAGTACTTC. This encodes CATGDLSGSGYEQYF.

The CDR3 here is CASSLRSGDHEQYF. CDR3 nucleotides: TGTGCCAGCAGCTTAAGGAGCGGGGACCACGAGCAGTACTTC. V and J are TRBV11-3 and TRBJ2-7, with 7 bases aligning to TRBD2. Unmatched junction bases numbered 6, after V lost 2 bases and J lost 5 bases. There are 14 residues in the CDR3. Germline V lookup: CDR1 SGHNT, CDR2 YENEEA. Using reference TRBV11-3 and TRBJ2-7 for the parts outside the CDR3, the full variable domain is EAGVVQSPRYKIIEKKQPVAFWCNPISGHNTLYWYLQNLGQGPELLIRYENEEAVDDSQLPKDRFSAERLKGVDSTLKIQPAELGDSAVYLCASSLRSGDHEQYFGPGTRLTVT.

The chain uses TRBV6-1 and TRBJ1-5; 8 bases agree with TRBD1. The CDR3 consists of 13 residues. Germline CDR1 and CDR2: MNHNS and SASEGT. V lost 11 bases, J lost 1 base, and 4 bases stayed unmatched. The CDR3 coding sequence is TGTGCCGTACGACAGGGGAGCAATCAGCCCCAGCATTTT. As protein: CAVRQGSNQPQHF.

V and J are TRBV20-1 and TRBJ1-4; no firm D call. V was pared by 3 bases and J by 12 bases, with 8 bases between. The CDR3 is 10 amino acids. The germline CDR1 and CDR2 sequences are DFQATT and SNEGSKA (reference sequence). The CDR3 loop reads CSARTSQLFF. CDR3 DNA sequence: TGCAGTGCTAGGACTTCGCAACTGTTTTTT.

The rearrangement joins TRBV19 to TRBJ2-7; perhaps TRBD1 as D (6 bases). The V gene's germline CDR1 is LNHDA and CDR2 SQIVND (reference sequence). The CDR3 length is 14 residues. V was shortened by 5 bases and J by 3 bases, with 14 bases between the two germline ends. The CDR3 loop reads CASSHRASLYEQYF. DNA for the CDR3: TGTGCCAGTAGTCACAGGGCCTCCCTCTACGAGCAGTACTTC.